The present T cell receptor beta chain was sequenced within a study of T cell responses to AZD1222 COVID-19 vaccine. Study observations and caveats: Two doses of AZD1222 preceded a rise in Spike-specific TCR breadth and depth. White British donors predominated, females outnumbered males, and clonal diversity was possibly underestimated. A reported finding is that nearly half of spike-specific TCRs target unmutated variant regions.

TCRdb's table, derived via immunoSEQ multiplex PCR, lists solely in-frame clones and lacks some. Of over 150,000 clones listed, roughly 90% were seen once; the top ten hold 5.5%. Details on this clone: What it binds is not known.

This receptor was taken from an adult in good health. Sequenced material: peripheral blood, taken on day 0 of AZD1222 vaccination.

CDR3: CASSERSGELFF. CDR3 DNA: TGCGCCAGCAGCGAACGGTCCGGGGAGCTGTTTTTT. The rearrangement uses TRBV5-1 and TRBJ2-2; D remains unclear. CDR3 length equals 12 residues. V was clipped by 4 bases and J by 6 bases, with 7 bases between them. Germline assignment: CDR1 SGHRS and CDR2 YFSETQ. The full variable domain, with the rest looked up from reference TRBV5-1 and TRBJ2-2, is KAGVTQTPRYLIKTRGQQVTLSCSPISGHRSVSWYQQTPGQGLQFLFEYFSETQRNKGNFPGRFSGRQFSNSRSEMNVSTLELGDSALYLCASSERSGELFFGEGSRLTVL.